A selection of T cell receptor beta chains follows, all from one sample in a study of blood T cell repertoires in COVID-19. Profiled with immunoSEQ multiplex PCR; TCRdb holds only in-frame clones, not every one. Of about 200,000 clones in the sample, about 86% were seen once. The sample comprised PBMCs or T cells enriched from blood (not recorded which). Receptors were obtained from a woman under 40 who had been exposed to COVID-19. CDR3s include the opening cysteine and the closing phenylalanine or tryptophan. D genes are given only for firm matches.

D gene	V gene	J gene	CDR3 protein
NA	TRBV5-1	TRBJ2-2	CASSLGSLANTGELFF
TRBD1	TRBV6-5	TRBJ2-7	CASRIAGTGLYEQYF
TRBD1	TRBV2	TRBJ1-4	CASSGQGATNEKLFF
NA	TRBV9	TRBJ1-1	CASSPIQAYGAEAFF
TRBD1	TRBV6-2/TRBV6-3	TRBJ2-1	CASSLRGGRNEQFF
TRBD1	TRBV5-7	TRBJ1-3	CASSLPREGASGNTIYF
TRBD1	TRBV29-1	TRBJ2-1	CSVGTGHYNEQFF
NA	TRBV29-1	TRBJ2-3	CSVGRLSTDTQYF
TRBD1	TRBV19	TRBJ1-2	CASSVTGGSTGYTF
NA	TRBV3-1/TRBV3-2	TRBJ2-1	CASSPITGSSYNEQFF
TRBD1	TRBV2	TRBJ2-7	CASSVGTANYEQYF
TRBD1	TRBV30	TRBJ1-5	CAWSGPGGGQPQHF
TRBD1	TRBV10-3	TRBJ1-4	CAISPTPGTGGEKLFF
NA	TRBV5-1	TRBJ2-7	CASSGGLSSYEQYF
TRBD1	TRBV13	TRBJ2-3	CASSLDREQYF
NA	TRBV19	TRBJ1-2	CASIGQGFGGYTF
TRBD1	TRBV5-5	TRBJ1-1	CASSLEGALNTEAFF
NA	TRBV12-3/TRBV12-4	TRBJ1-5	CASSLQNQPQHF
TRBD1	TRBV18	TRBJ2-1	CASSPIGQEGGEQFF
NA	TRBV30	TRBJ1-2	CAWREMTTATYGYTF
NA	TRBV6-5	TRBJ2-3	CASSLASTDTQYF
NA	TRBV4-2	TRBJ2-6	CASSPAGRGLSNRDLSGANVLTF